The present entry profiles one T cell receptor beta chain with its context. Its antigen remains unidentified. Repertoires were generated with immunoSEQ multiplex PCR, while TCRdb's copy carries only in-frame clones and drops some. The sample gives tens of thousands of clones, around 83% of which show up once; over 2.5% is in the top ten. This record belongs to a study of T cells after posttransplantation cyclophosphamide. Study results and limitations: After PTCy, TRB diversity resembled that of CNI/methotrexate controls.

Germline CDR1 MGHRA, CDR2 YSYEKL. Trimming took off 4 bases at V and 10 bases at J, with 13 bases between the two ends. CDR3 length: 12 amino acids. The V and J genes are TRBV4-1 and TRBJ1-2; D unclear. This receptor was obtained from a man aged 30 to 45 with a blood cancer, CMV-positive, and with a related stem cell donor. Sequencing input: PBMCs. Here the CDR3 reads CASSPWAGYYTF. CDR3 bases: TGCGCCAGCAGCCCCTGGGCGGGCTACTACACCTTC.